This TCR beta chain appears in the sequencing data of a study of T cell repertoires in cytomegalovirus infection (dated by TCRdb to between 2017 and 2020). With respect to the entire study: Alongside well-studied HLA-B-restricted epitopes, the peptide stimulations were aimed at recently identified HLA-C-restricted CMV epitopes, whose presentation resists viral immunomodulation. Because public TCR beta signatures pointed to carriage of CMV infection together with the matching HLA type, the HLA type of each donor mattered for the analysis. What the research found in general, with its limitations: Carriers of CMV infection plus the relevant HLA type were discriminated by the cumulative frequency of public TCR beta family members in the study cohort and in an independent roughly 320-donor cohort. In the ex vivo response, HLA-C-restricted CMV-specific TCR beta clonotypes were dominant, and in two of eight donors the single most frequent clonotype came from this HLA-C-restricted group.

Details on this clonotype: The clone's antigen remains unknown. Base qualities are not provided; no much larger clone lies one nucleotide away.

Reading from cysteine to phenylalanine, the CDR3 counts 12 amino acids. Only the CDR3 DNA stays, 36 bases, in frame from base 1. CDR1 MNHEY and CDR2 SVGEGT are derived from the germline V gene. V was cut back by 2 bases and J by 7 bases, leaving a gap of 8 bases between them. Sequenced using an Illumina HiSeq 1500. TCRdb itself trimmed the public reads at Q25 with fastp, ran MiXCR and retained productive beta chains. CDR3 protein sequences are deduplicated, and each keeps its most common genes and DNA. In all, the sample holds tens of thousands of distinct CDR3 sequences, and 15% to 20% of those were seen once. The ten largest clones represent roughly 77% of the sample. Taken with the paper, the label for treatment or condition translates to: in vitro stimulation with specific CMV peptide epitopes to enrich CMV-specific T cells.

The TCR was taken from a human donor in good health (CMV status not recorded). Some clones in this sample may be carry-over from other donors' samples. The rearranged chain carries TRBV6-2 or TRBV6-3 and TRBJ1-2, with no confidently assigned D gene. The material sequenced was CD8+ T cells from cultured PBMCs, taken from culture after CMV antigen stimulation. The DNA sequence is as follows: TGTGCCAGCAGTTACGAGGGAAGTGGCTACACCTTC. Its translation reads: CASSYEGSGYTF.